This T cell receptor (beta chain) originates from a study of early T cells in non-severe SARS-CoV-2 infection. Overall study context: Bulk RNA taken from unsorted whole blood was sequenced, leaving chains unpaired. Study-wide findings and caveats: There was a bias toward anti-spike CD8 responses in VDJdb matching, which missed private and CD4 specificities.

Germline V gives CDR1 SGHRS, CDR2 YFSETQ. Trimming stripped 0 bases from V and 15 bases from J, with 10 bases between. The CDR3 extends over 11 amino acids. Unique molecular identifiers were attached to individual cDNA molecules. TCRdb redid the calling of the 5' RACE reads with MiXCR, one entry per CDR3 protein. This sample has some 81,000 distinct CDR3 sequences; over 9% occur once, and the top ten carry roughly 4.8%. This clonotype was counted between two and nine times. As yet, its antigen is unknown. The TCR was taken from an adult who was a healthcare worker with PCR-confirmed SARS-CoV-2 infection or an uninfected control (not recorded which). Sequences were obtained from whole blood. The V call is TRBV5-1, the J call TRBJ2-1; D gene unclear. The CDR3 DNA sequence: TGCGCCAGCAGCTTGGTCTCAGAAGTGTTCTTC. It translates to CASSLVSEVFF. Combining the CDR3 with reference TRBV5-1 and TRBJ2-1 gives the whole variable domain KAGVTQTPRYLIKTRGQQVTLSCSPISGHRSVSWYQQTPGQGLQFLFEYFSETQRNKGNFPGRFSGRQFSNSRSEMNVSTLELGDSALYLCASSLVSEVFFGPGTRLTVL.